A single sample gave rise to the 13 T cell receptor beta chains below, sequenced in a study of blood T cell repertoires in COVID-19. TCRdb's copy holds only in-frame clones and misses some; the assay was immunoSEQ multiplex PCR. Found here are around 140,000 clones, around nine tenths of them singletons; the top ten hold 2% to 2.5%. What was sequenced was peripheral blood. The receptors stem from an older man with active COVID-19.

The rearrangement joins TRBV5-1 to TRBJ1-1; 7 bases map to TRBD1. Germline V CDR1 and CDR2: SGHRS, YFSETQ. V lost 5 bases, J lost 1 base, and 14 bases stayed unmatched. The CDR3 has 17 amino acids. CDR3 sequence (DNA): TGCGCCAGCAGTTTGAGGGCCCGGGACAGACAGAACACTGAAGCTTTCTTT. Translation gives CASSLRARDRQNTEAFF. The full variable domain, rest sourced from reference TRBV5-1 and TRBJ1-1, is KAGVTQTPRYLIKTRGQQVTLSCSPISGHRSVSWYQQTPGQGLQFLFEYFSETQRNKGNFPGRFSGRQFSNSRSEMNVSTLELGDSALYLCASSLRARDRQNTEAFFGQGTRLTVV.

This chain joins TRBV6-2 or TRBV6-3 and TRBJ2-5; D gene unclear. The V end lost 7 bases, the J end lost 1 base, and 10 bases lay between the germline ends. CDR3 length: 13 amino acids. Germline lookup yields CDR1 MNHEY and CDR2 SVGEGT. Here the CDR3 reads CASNPGGQETQYF. The CDR3 DNA is TGTGCCAGCAACCCCGGCGGCCAAGAGACCCAGTACTTC.

Notes on this clone: Other DNA sequences within the sample encode an identical CDR3. The chain couples TRBV27 to TRBJ2-2; D unresolved. The CDR3 contains 11 residues. V lost 6 bases to trimming and J lost 6 bases, with 5 bases between them. From germline, CDR1 is MNHEY and CDR2 SMNVEV (reference sequence). CDR3 protein: CASRFAGELFF. The DNA of the CDR3 is TGTGCCAGCAGATTCGCCGGGGAGCTGTTTTTT.

V is TRBV12-3 or TRBV12-4 and J is TRBJ2-7; TRBD1 is a possible D gene (6 bases). Trimming left V 6 bases short and J 8 bases short, with 14 bases between. The CDR3 totals 12 residues. CDR3 protein: CASRPTGSKQYF. CDR3 in DNA: TGTGCCAGCAGACCTACAGGGAGTAAGCAGTACTTC.

This clone showed up just a few times. The CDR3 spells CASSIQGFTDTQYF. CDR3 bases: TGTGCCAGTAGTATCCAGGGTTTCACAGATACGCAGTATTTT. This sequence joins TRBV19 and TRBJ2-3; TRBD1 might be the D (5 bases). This CDR3 has 14 residues. Trimming cost V 3 bases and J 2 bases, with 9 bases left between them. CDR1 LNHDA and CDR2 SQIVND come from the germline V gene (reference sequence).

This rearrangement joins TRBV4-3 to TRBJ2-7, with D tentatively TRBD2 (6 bases). V was trimmed by 0 bases and J by 2 bases, leaving 11 bases between them. The CDR3 covers 15 residues. In germline, CDR1 is LGHNA, CDR2 YSLEER. CDR3 region: CASSQDRAGTYEQYF. In DNA, the CDR3 is TGCGCCAGCAGCCAAGATCGTGCGGGGACCTACGAGCAGTACTTC.

V usage is TRBV6-5 and J usage is TRBJ1-1, with TRBD1 matching over 10 bases. CDR3 size: 15 residues. The germline V gene has CDR1 MNHEY and CDR2 SVGAGI. V shed 2 bases and J 7 bases; nucleotides not matched to a gene: 7. The chain's CDR3 is CASSYGRQGAGEAFF. CDR3 coding DNA: TGTGCCAGCAGTTACGGGCGACAGGGGGCGGGTGAAGCTTTCTTT.

The gene calls are TRBV19 and TRBJ2-2, with a possible D match to TRBD1 (7 bases). This CDR3 has 14 amino acids. CDR1 is LNHDA and CDR2 is SQIVND in the germline V gene (reference sequence). V was pared by 9 bases and J by 2 bases, with 13 bases between. The CDR3 is CASMTGTNTGELFF. The CDR3 nucleotides read TGTGCCAGCATGACAGGGACTAACACCGGGGAGCTGTTTTTT.

The chain links TRBV6-5 to TRBJ2-7, with D perhaps matching TRBD2 (6 bases). V lost 6 bases and J lost 5, with 14 bases in between. The germline gives CDR1 MNHEY, CDR2 SVGAGI. The CDR3 consists of 13 residues. The chain's CDR3 is CASSRLGANEQYF. The CDR3 DNA reads TGTGCCAGCAGCCGACTAGGGGCCAACGAGCAGTACTTC.

CDR3 sequence (DNA): TGTGCCACCACGGGACAGCTCTGGGGGGAGCAGTTCTTC. Translation: CATTGQLWGEQFF. The rearrangement joins TRBV19 to TRBJ2-1; 7 bases map to TRBD1. J gave up 10 bases and V 10 bases, and 13 bases lay outside the gene matches. CDR3 length: 13 residues. Germline V gene data show CDR1 as LNHDA and CDR2 as SQIVND (reference sequence).

The J gene is TRBJ1-1, the V gene TRBV5-6; 7 bases line up with TRBD1. The germline V gene encodes CDR1 SGHDT and CDR2 YYEEEE. There are 16 residues in the CDR3. The junction had 14 bases not matched to a gene; V was cut back by 4 bases and J by 5 bases. CDR3 nucleotide sequence: TGTGCCAGCAGCCCCGGGACAGTTACGACGTCGACTGAAGCTTTCTTT. It specifies CASSPGTVTTSTEAFF.

The chain carries TRBV11-2 and TRBJ2-7, with 14 bases lining up with TRBD2. This CDR3 has 15 residues. From germline, CDR1 is SGHAT and CDR2 FQNNGV. The ends lost 4 bases at V and 4 bases at J; junction bases unmatched: 3. The CDR3 DNA is TGTGCCAGCAGCTCCGGGACTAGCGGGAGTTACGAGCAGTACTTC. Amino acid sequence: CASSSGTSGSYEQYF.

The chain uses TRBV28 and TRBJ1-2; a weak D match, TRBD1 (6 bases). Germline V gives CDR1 MDHEN, CDR2 SYDVKM. Trimming removed 3 bases at V and 3 bases at J, with 14 bases between. The CDR3 is made up of 15 amino acids. This CDR3 reads CASSFRQGRDYGYTF. The CDR3 DNA follows: TGTGCCAGCAGTTTTCGGCAGGGGAGAGACTATGGCTACACCTTC.